The 32 T cell receptor beta chains below all came from one sample that was sequenced in a study of control samples from healthy donors and cancer patients. The data were produced by immunoSEQ multiplex PCR, yet TCRdb's version contains in-frame clones alone and is incomplete. This sample has just over 50,000 clones, with 88% found just once. Material for sequencing was PBMCs. These receptors came from a man aged 50 to 60 with head and neck cancer.

The J gene is TRBJ1-5, the V gene TRBV7-2; D is ambiguous. Germline V gene lookup returns CDR1 SGHTA and CDR2 FQGNSA. Trimming took off 0 bases at V and 0 bases at J, with 12 bases between the two ends. The CDR3 is 17 residues long. The CDR3 region is CASSLALASYSNQPQHF. Here the CDR3 DNA reads TGTGCCAGCAGCTTAGCGTTGGCATCTTATAGCAATCAGCCCCAGCATTTT.

The rearrangement uses TRBV6-1 and TRBJ1-4; no clear D gene. The germline gives CDR1 MNHNS, CDR2 SASEGT. CDR3 length: 13 residues. Trimming cost V 0 bases and J 8 bases, with 7 bases left between them. The CDR3 loop reads CASSEAGREKLFF. The CDR3 nucleotides read TGTGCCAGCAGTGAAGCAGGGAGAGAAAAACTGTTTTTT.

This clone was counted only a few times. The chain is built from TRBV23-1 and TRBJ1-5; no firm D call. TRBV23-1 is reported as an ORF; its role is uncertain. Trimming took 3 bases from V and 6 from J, leaving 9 bases between them. The CDR3 is made up of 13 amino acids. The CDR3 bases are TGCGCCAGCAGTCACCACCCCAGTCAGCCCCAGCATTTT. The encoded protein is CASSHHPSQPQHF.

V and J are TRBV6-5 and TRBJ1-2; 9 bases are a match to TRBD1. Trimming at V came to 5 bases and at J to 7 bases, leaving 11 bases not matched to a gene. The CDR3 length is 15 residues. Germline V gene lookup returns CDR1 MNHEY and CDR2 SVGAGI. CDR3 amino acids: CASSLYRDRAGGYTF. The CDR3 nucleotides are TGTGCCAGCAGTCTATACCGGGACAGGGCCGGTGGCTACACCTTC.

V and J are TRBV6-5 and TRBJ1-5; D perhaps matches TRBD1 (5 bases). This CDR3 is 16 amino acids long. Germline V CDR1 and CDR2: MNHEY, SVGAGI. V lost 4 bases and J lost 4, with 17 bases in between. CDR3 protein: CASSSFGGGINQPQHF. The CDR3, as DNA: TGTGCCAGCAGTTCTTTTGGGGGGGGGATAAATCAGCCCCAGCATTTT.

The rearrangement joins TRBV5-1 to TRBJ2-1; the D gene is possibly TRBD2 (5 bases). Per germline, CDR1 SGHRS and CDR2 YFSETQ. The CDR3 loop spans 14 amino acids. V was trimmed by 3 bases and J by 8 bases, leaving 15 bases between them. The CDR3 loop reads CASSSPAGGDEQFF. CDR3 sequence (DNA): TGCGCCAGCAGCTCTCCGGCCGGAGGAGATGAGCAGTTCTTC.

This chain uses TRBV27 with TRBJ2-3; 9 bases match TRBD2. This CDR3 comprises 16 residues. With V trimmed by 2 bases and J by 5 bases, 8 bases remained unmatched. Germline V lookup: CDR1 MNHEY, CDR2 SMNVEV (reference sequence). The CDR3 DNA sequence: TGTGCCAGCAGTTTAGGTGCTAGCGGGACGGGAGATACGCAGTATTTT. It yields the protein CASSLGASGTGDTQYF.

With regard to this clone: Relative to the germline gene, one junction end is altered; a read error may explain this. The V and J genes are TRBV3-1 (or the pseudogene TRBV3-2) and TRBJ2-2; maybe TRBD2 (5 bases). CDR3 length: 14 residues. The germline CDR1 and CDR2 sequences are LGHDT and YNNKEL (reference sequence). CDR3 amino acids: CASSLDVQHRGAVF. CDR3 coding DNA: TGTGCCAGCAGCCTCGACGTACAACACCGGGGAGCTGTTTTT.

This rearrangement joins TRBV27 to TRBJ2-5; TRBD2 aligns across 10 bases. J lost 5 bases, V lost 5 bases, and 8 bases had no gene match. Germline CDR1 MNHEY, CDR2 SMNVEV (reference sequence). The CDR3 covers 15 residues. The DNA for the CDR3 is TGTGCCAGCAGTCCGCAGCGGGAGGGCTTCGAGACCCAGTACTTC. Its translation: CASSPQREGFETQYF.

The J gene is TRBJ2-1, the V gene TRBV28; 13 bases agree with TRBD2. The length of the CDR3 is 17 residues. Germline CDR1 reads MDHEN; CDR2 reads SYDVKM. Trimming cost V 6 bases and J 3 bases; bases outside gene matches: 8. The CDR3 nucleotides read TGTGCCAGCAGACTAGCGGGGGGGCTTAAGGTCTACAATGAGCAGTTCTTC. Amino acids: CASRLAGGLKVYNEQFF.

The rearrangement links TRBV6-5 to TRBJ1-1; D may be TRBD1 (5 bases). Trimming cost V 0 bases and J 5 bases, with 16 bases left between them. The CDR3 is 16 amino acids. CDR1 is MNHEY and CDR2 is SVGAGI in the germline V gene. CDR3 protein: CASSYSGTGPETEAFF. As DNA, the CDR3 is TGTGCCAGCAGTTACTCCGGGACGGGCCCGGAGACTGAAGCTTTCTTT.

The chain has TRBV11-3 and TRBJ1-3; weak D call: TRBD1 (6 bases). The CDR3 is 17 amino acids. Deletions cut 0 bases from V and 1 base from J, with 13 bases between. CDR1 SGHNT and CDR2 YENEEA come from the germline V gene. CDR3 protein: CASSLDGRGSSGNTIYF. In DNA, the CDR3 is TGTGCCAGCAGCTTAGATGGCAGGGGATCTTCTGGAAACACCATATATTTT.

The chain combines TRBV11-2 with TRBJ2-7; the match to TRBD2 covers 7 bases. The CDR3 loop spans 14 amino acids. J lost 6 bases, V lost 3 bases, and 8 bases had no gene match. The germline V gene encodes CDR1 SGHAT and CDR2 FQNNGV. The CDR3 loop reads CASSLGGFLGEQYF. The CDR3, as DNA: TGTGCCAGCAGCTTGGGGGGGTTTCTTGGCGAGCAGTACTTC.

The CDR3 protein is CASLASSYEQYF. DNA for the CDR3: TGTGCCAGCCTTGCGAGCTCCTACGAGCAGTACTTC. The rearrangement joins TRBV28 to TRBJ2-7; D is ambiguous. CDR1 MDHEN and CDR2 SYDVKM come from the germline V gene. The V and J ends lost 8 bases and 0 bases respectively, with 8 bases between them. The CDR3 extends over 12 amino acids.

The gene calls are TRBV6-5 and TRBJ2-3; maybe TRBD1 (6 bases). V gave up 6 bases and J gave up 2 bases, with 12 bases separating them. CDR3 length: 14 amino acids. Per germline, CDR1 MNHEY and CDR2 SVGAGI. CDR3: CASRKWTDTDTQYF. CDR3 nucleotides: TGTGCCAGCAGAAAATGGACAGACACAGATACGCAGTATTTT.

The CDR3 spells CASSQRLAGGLSQETQYF. As DNA, the CDR3 is TGTGCCAGCAGCCAGAGACTAGCGGGGGGCCTGTCCCAAGAGACCCAGTACTTC. The rearrangement uses TRBV7-2 and TRBJ2-5; TRBD2 agrees at 13 bases. Germline values: CDR1 SGHTA, CDR2 FQGNSA. V dropped 5 bases and J dropped 1; count of bases not matched to a gene: 10. This CDR3 is 18 amino acids long.

This chain connects TRBV6-5 to TRBJ2-2, with no clear D. Trimming shortened V by 2 bases and J by 2 bases, and 12 bases separated the two germline ends. From germline, CDR1 is MNHEY and CDR2 SVGAGI. The CDR3 is 16 residues long. The CDR3 bases are TGTGCCAGCAGTTACAAGGCCAGACATAACACCGGGGAGCTGTTTTTT. Its protein product is CASSYKARHNTGELFF.

The rearrangement uses TRBV5-1 and TRBJ1-3; no reliable D call. This CDR3 comprises 16 residues. V was shortened by 4 bases and J by 1 base, with 15 bases between the two germline ends. Germline V gene data show CDR1 as SGHRS and CDR2 as YFSETQ. The CDR3 DNA reads as TGCGCCAGCAGCCCCTCTTTTCGGATTTCTGGAAACACCATATATTTT. Translation: CASSPSFRISGNTIYF.

The chain recombines TRBV5-1 with TRBJ2-3, with D perhaps assigned TRBD1 or TRBD2 (5 bases each). The V end was cut by 1 base, the J end by 6 bases, with 12 bases between. The CDR3 runs 14 residues. Germline V lookup: CDR1 SGHRS, CDR2 YFSETQ. The CDR3 protein is CASSLRDPRDTQYF. DNA of the CDR3: TGCGCCAGCAGCTTGCGGGACCCGAGGGATACGCAGTATTTT.

The CDR3 DNA is TGTGCCAGCAGCCAAGGAAACGCCGGGGAGCTGTTTTTT. Its translation: CASSQGNAGELFF. V and J are TRBV4-2 and TRBJ2-2; no clear D gene. CDR3 size: 13 residues. Trimming shortened V by 1 base and J by 6 bases, and 6 bases separated the two germline ends. Germline V gene lookup returns CDR1 LGHNA and CDR2 YNFKEQ.

V is TRBV5-1 and J is TRBJ2-5; tentatively, D is TRBD1 or TRBD2 (5 bases each). In germline, CDR1 is SGHRS, CDR2 YFSETQ. The CDR3 covers 15 residues. V lost 7 bases to trimming and J lost 2 bases, with 18 bases between them. The CDR3 DNA reads TGCGCCAGCTCTCGATCCGGGACGGCTCAAGAGACCCAGTACTTC. This sequence encodes CASSRSGTAQETQYF.

This clone was observed a few times. V is TRBV19 and J is TRBJ2-7, with TRBD2 matching over 10 bases. Trimming at V came to 6 bases and at J to 4 bases, leaving 6 bases not matched to a gene. CDR1 and CDR2 from the germline V gene are LNHDA and SQIVND (reference sequence). This CDR3 comprises 14 residues. The CDR3: CASRAASGSYEQYF. The DNA for the CDR3 is TGTGCCAGTAGGGCGGCTAGCGGGAGTTACGAGCAGTACTTC.

CDR3: CASSLSIGGNTEAFF. CDR3 bases: TGTGCCAGCAGTTTATCGATTGGGGGGAATACTGAAGCTTTCTTT. The rearrangement links TRBV27 to TRBJ1-1; TRBD1 might be the D (5 bases). CDR3 length: 15 amino acids. The V gene's germline CDR1 is MNHEY and CDR2 SMNVEV (reference sequence). V gave up 0 bases and J gave up 5 bases, with 13 bases separating them.

This clone was detected once. The V and J genes are TRBV5-1 and TRBJ1-1; D is undetermined. Trimming cost V 0 bases and J 0 bases, with 9 bases left between them. The CDR3 loop spans 15 amino acids. Germline CDR1 SGHRS, CDR2 YFSETQ. CDR3 residues: CASSLDVAVNTEAFF. The DNA of the CDR3 is TGCGCCAGCAGCTTGGATGTAGCGGTGAACACTGAAGCTTTCTTT.

This clone appeared once. This sequence joins TRBV4-2 and TRBJ2-3, with TRBD1 as a possible D gene (5 bases). Germline V gene lookup returns CDR1 LGHNA and CDR2 YNFKEQ. The CDR3 consists of 18 residues. The V end was cut by 0 bases, the J end by 2 bases, with 18 bases between. The CDR3 reads CASSQEVAHGANTDTQYF. CDR3 DNA sequence: TGTGCCAGCAGCCAAGAAGTTGCTCATGGGGCAAACACAGATACGCAGTATTTT.

V and J are TRBV28 and TRBJ1-2; D is uncertain. V lost 4 bases and J 1 base, leaving 10 bases between the germline ends. This CDR3 is built from 14 residues. CDR1 and CDR2 (germline): MDHEN, SYDVKM. This chain's CDR3 is CASSSLGFNYGYTF. The DNA of the CDR3 is TGTGCCAGCAGTTCTCTCGGTTTTAACTATGGCTACACCTTC.

The rearrangement uses TRBV12-3 or TRBV12-4 and TRBJ2-7; D is possibly TRBD2 (5 bases). This CDR3 is 13 amino acids long. Trimming shortened V by 6 bases and J by 3 bases, and 12 bases separated the two germline ends. DNA of the CDR3: TGTGCCAGCAGCCGGGGAGTCAGCTACGAGCAGTACTTC. This encodes CASSRGVSYEQYF.

The chain carries TRBV7-2 and TRBJ2-5; a weak D match, TRBD2 (6 bases). V was clipped by 1 base and J by 0 bases, with 9 bases between them. CDR1 and CDR2 (germline): SGHTA, FQGNSA. This CDR3 comprises 15 residues. This CDR3 is CASSLDGLYQETQYF. The CDR3 bases are TGTGCCAGCAGCTTAGACGGACTATACCAAGAGACCCAGTACTTC.

This chain uses TRBV5-1 with TRBJ1-3, with D maybe TRBD1 (6 bases). The germline V and J ends were trimmed by 4 bases and 4 bases, with 12 bases remaining between them. Germline V gives CDR1 SGHRS, CDR2 YFSETQ. CDR3 length: 14 amino acids. The CDR3 DNA reads TGCGCCAGCAGCGGGGGCGCGGCAGGAAACACCATATATTTT. Amino acids: CASSGGAAGNTIYF. Full variable domain (remainder filled in from reference TRBV5-1 and TRBJ1-3): KAGVTQTPRYLIKTRGQQVTLSCSPISGHRSVSWYQQTPGQGLQFLFEYFSETQRNKGNFPGRFSGRQFSNSRSEMNVSTLELGDSALYLCASSGGAAGNTIYFGEGSWLTVV.

This clone was counted a single time. The V gene is TRBV5-4, the J gene TRBJ1-4; a possible D gene is TRBD1 (5 bases). Germline V gene lookup returns CDR1 SGHNT and CDR2 YYREEE (reference sequence). The CDR3 is 14 amino acids. With 4 bases removed from V and 4 bases from J, the gap between germline ends came to 11 bases. For the CDR3, the DNA is TGTGCCAGCAGCCCATCAGGGCGTAATGAAAAACTGTTTTTT. Residues: CASSPSGRNEKLFF.

The genes are TRBV14 and TRBJ2-5; D unresolved. The V end was cut by 3 bases, the J end by 5 bases, with 10 bases between. CDR3 length: 13 amino acids. The V gene's germline CDR1 is SGHDN and CDR2 FVKESK. CDR3: CASSHAGVETQYF. CDR3 coding DNA: TGTGCCAGCAGCCATGCTGGAGTCGAGACCCAGTACTTC.

This chain connects TRBV5-1 to TRBJ2-4; TRBD1 aligns across 7 bases. J gave up 7 bases and V 1 base, and 5 bases lay outside the gene matches. The CDR3 runs to 14 residues. Germline V lookup: CDR1 SGHRS, CDR2 YFSETQ. The CDR3 sequence: CASSLTTGVNIQYF. In DNA form, the CDR3 reads TGCGCCAGCAGCTTGACTACAGGGGTTAACATTCAGTACTTC. The full variable domain, in which reference TRBV5-1 and TRBJ2-4 provide the parts outside the CDR3, is KAGVTQTPRYLIKTRGQQVTLSCSPISGHRSVSWYQQTPGQGLQFLFEYFSETQRNKGNFPGRFSGRQFSNSRSEMNVSTLELGDSALYLCASSLTTGVNIQYFGAGTRLSVL.